The clone carrying this T cell receptor (beta chain) was seen only a few times. Its antigen remains unidentified. This sample was taken from a study of blood T cells in healthy people across ages. For the study at large: Template switching retrieved approximately one barcoded beta molecule for each two T cells. Study outcomes and limitations: Age advanced and TCR beta diversity per million T cells fell, roughly linearly.

J lost 0 bases, V lost 0 bases, and 6 bases had no gene match. The V gene's germline CDR1 is SGHRS and CDR2 YFSETQ. The CDR3 extends over 16 amino acids. Each donor was a healthy Caucasian individual from Russia, aged about 6 to 90. With a J-beta primer mix and a sample-barcoded 5' primer, a second PCR ran about 7 to 11 cycles. Each cDNA molecule, via a template-switch adaptor with 12 random nucleotides, was tagged. TCRdb re-called the 5' RACE reads with MiXCR, one entry per CDR3 protein. The sample lists about 1,400,000 distinct CDR3 sequences, approximately 42% occurring once. The receptor was derived from a woman younger than 35 in good health. The sample taken for sequencing was blood. The V gene is TRBV5-1, the J gene TRBJ2-7; TRBD2 matches 7 bases. DNA for the CDR3: TGCGCCAGCAGCTTGGTAGGACTAGGTAGCTCCTACGAGCAGTACTTC. This encodes CASSLVGLGSSYEQYF.